This entry concerns a single T cell receptor beta chain. Orbital computed tomography and thyroid ultrasound, along with TRAb, serum thyroxine and clinical symptoms, underpinned diagnosis. This specimen comes from a study of Graves' ophthalmopathy and Graves' hyperthyroidism. RNA served as the template for amplifying TCR beta CDR3 regions. Second-round multiplex PCR followed a first-round RT-PCR using HTBI primers. TCRdb reprocessed the multiplex PCR reads via MiXCR and lists one record per CDR3 protein. This table holds about 400,000 distinct CDR3 sequences, roughly 14% found once. V dropped 0 bases and J dropped 14; count of bases not matched to a gene: 13. The germline gives CDR1 SGHRS, CDR2 YFSETQ. The CDR3 loop spans 15 amino acids.

The chain employs TRBV5-1 and TRBJ2-2; 7 bases are a match to TRBD1. The sequence came from a woman under 30 with stable Graves' hyperthyroidism. Sample: peripheral blood. This chain's CDR3 is CASSLAPLGQLGLFF. In DNA, the CDR3 is TGCGCCAGCAGCTTGGCCCCATTGGGACAGTTGGGCCTGTTTTTT. The full variable domain, rest sourced from reference TRBV5-1 and TRBJ2-2, is KAGVTQTPRYLIKTRGQQVTLSCSPISGHRSVSWYQQTPGQGLQFLFEYFSETQRNKGNFPGRFSGRQFSNSRSEMNVSTLELGDSALYLCASSLAPLGQLGLFFGEGSRLTVL.